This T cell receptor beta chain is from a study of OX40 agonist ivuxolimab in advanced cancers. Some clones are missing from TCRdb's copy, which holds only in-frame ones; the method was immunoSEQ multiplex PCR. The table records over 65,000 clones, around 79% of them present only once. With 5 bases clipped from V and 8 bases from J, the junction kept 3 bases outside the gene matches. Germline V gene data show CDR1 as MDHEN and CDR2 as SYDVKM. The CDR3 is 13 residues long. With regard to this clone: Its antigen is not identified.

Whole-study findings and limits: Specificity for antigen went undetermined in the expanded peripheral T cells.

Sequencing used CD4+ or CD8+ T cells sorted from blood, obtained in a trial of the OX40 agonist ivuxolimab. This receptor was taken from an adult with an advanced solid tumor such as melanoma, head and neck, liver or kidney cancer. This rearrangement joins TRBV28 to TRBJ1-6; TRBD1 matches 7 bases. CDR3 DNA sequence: TGTGCCAGCAGTATTACAGGGGATTCACCCCTCCACTTT. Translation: CASSITGDSPLHF. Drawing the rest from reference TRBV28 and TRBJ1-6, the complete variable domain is DVKVTQSSRYLVKRTGEKVFLECVQDMDHENMFWYRQDPGLGLRLIYFSYDVKMKEKGDIPEGYSVSREKKERFSLILESASTNQTSMYLCASSITGDSPLHFGNGTRLTVT.